The clone carrying this T cell receptor (beta chain) was picked up a small number of times. Its antigen is still unknown. This sample was included in a study of type 1 regulatory T cells. The wider study: T-allo10 is a Tr1-enriched, alloantigen-specific CD4 T cell product made in vitro.

TCRdb re-called the reads with MiXCR, one entry per CDR3 protein. The data contain about 60,000 distinct CDR3 sequences, approximately 67% of them singletons. Per the germline V gene, CDR1 is KGHSH and CDR2 is LQKENI. Trimming took 0 bases from V and 7 from J, leaving 12 bases between them. CDR3 size: 14 residues. This sequence was found in a human donor in good health. Sequenced sample: cultured non-Tr1 T cells, either the whole culture or a sorted T cell fraction (not recorded which). This rearrangement joins TRBV18 to TRBJ1-2, with D tentatively TRBD1 (6 bases). The CDR3 sequence is CASSPPRDIPGYTF. The CDR3 nucleotides read TGTGCCAGCTCACCACCGCGGGACATTCCTGGCTACACCTTC.